This T cell receptor beta chain was captured by sequencing in a study of Tregs in tolerant kidney transplant recipients (dated by TCRdb to between 2018 and 2021). Looking at the study overall: TCRbeta sequencing was used in the study to identify donor-specific regulatory T cells before combined kidney and bone marrow transplantation, and the identified cells were then tracked after transplant.

What the research found in general, with its limitations: The study was constrained by small patient numbers, and validation of the findings is required in larger populations and under other immunosuppression protocols. PCR primers changed over time for some patients, so nucleotide-level comparison across those patients' samples was not possible. Biological reproducibility was not examined directly, but technical replication error appeared to be minimal. Expanding Tregs with activated donor B cells appeared to identify the most biologically relevant and donor-specific TCRbeta repertoire. Donor-specific Treg expansion exceeded global Treg expansion in tolerant patients, suggesting antigen-driven rather than nonspecific expansion.

The transplants used related donors along with nonmyeloablative bone marrow transplantation, and in the human trials mixed chimerism was transient. Thawed PBMCs were FACS-sorted into unstimulated Tregs (CD4+CD25+CD127-), CD4+ non-Tregs (CD4+CD25-), CD4 cells and CD8 cells. The patients were a few recipients of combined kidney and bone marrow transplants from the ITN036ST trial, and samples were available only for these trial subjects. Healthy control blood was processed by Ficoll density gradient to PBMCs and cryopreserved; patient PBMCs were collected before and after transplant. Comment on this clone: Its antigen is currently not known.

For TCRbeta CDR3 sequencing, genomic DNA was extracted from sorted cells using the QIAGEN DNeasy Blood and Tissue Kit. High-throughput TCRbeta CDR3 sequencing, including PCR amplification with bias correction and internal controls, was performed commercially through immunoSEQ. In the authors' own workflow: Unique productive TCRbeta sequences were defined by CDR3 nucleotide sequence where primers matched, otherwise by CDR3 amino acid sequence with Vbeta and Jbeta genes. To correct sorting error, sequences shared between sorted populations at a frequency ratio of 2:1 or less were removed; the rest were assigned to the higher population. Donor-reactive sequences were defined as at least 5-fold expanded in CFSE-low cells versus unstimulated cells, with frequency of at least 0.01% in CFSE-low cells. Jensen-Shannon divergence calculated on the top 100 TCRbeta sequences ranked by frequency was used to measure repertoire divergence. When a sample had multiple sequencing runs, each run was corrected for sorting error separately and the runs were then pooled. In TCRdb, the immuneACCESS table is reduced to in-frame sequences with V and J assigned. These tables do not hold every clone; where another copy was compared, an unresolved V gene accounts for under half, and the others remain unexplained. Clone size and the V and J calls come from that table; the DNA yielded D and trimming. This sample's table contains several thousand clones. Of the sample, about 39% is held by the ten largest clones.

Sequenced here: CD8+ T cells from blood (PBMCs), sampled 12 months after the transplant. This TCR was recovered from a human patient who received a combined kidney and bone marrow transplant. In transplant recipients, some T cells may be of donor rather than host origin.

This receptor carries the CDR3 CASSSSSGGPNYGYTF. The CDR3 bases that were read are TGTGCCAGCAGCTCCTCCTCGGGGGGGCCTAACTATGGC. Recombination linked TRBV5-4 to TRBJ1-2, with TRBD1 as a weak D call on 6 bases. The read stops 3 residues short of the end of the CDR3; the missing end is completed from the germline J gene. V is reduced by 3 bases and J by 0 bases, leaving a spacing of 15 bases between them. The germline V gene (reference sequence) sets CDR1 to SGHNT and CDR2 to YYREEE. The CDR3 measures 16 amino acids from cysteine to phenylalanine. The DNA covers only part of the CDR3, 39 bases in frame from base 1.